The clone carrying this T cell receptor beta chain has only a few counts. Its antigen is currently unknown. The CDR3 consists of 14 residues. The V gene's germline CDR1 is SNHLY and CDR2 FYNNEI. Trimming shortened V by 2 bases and J by 2 bases, and 9 bases separated the two germline ends. This entry belongs to a study of CD8+ T cells in alopecia areata. Broader study findings: Lesional scalp, notably in alopecia totalis/universalis, had clonality above that of normal scalp. Scalp sample data also include resident alphabeta T cells from normal skin.

cDNA reverse transcribed from extracted RNA served as the sequencing template. The protocol was immunoSEQ multiplex PCR, while the TCRdb copy is restricted to in-frame clones and leaves out a portion. Of around 100,000 clones listed, roughly half were seen once; the top ten hold 8.8%. The V call is TRBV2, the J call TRBJ2-5; possible D gene TRBD1, 5 bases. This TCR was recovered from a human donor in good health. The sample consisted of CD4+ T cells sorted from blood. The CDR3 nucleotides read TGTGCCAGCAGTGAATCCAGGGTTCAAGAGACCCAGTACTTC. Its translation is CASSESRVQETQYF. The full variable domain, in which reference TRBV2 and TRBJ2-5 provide the parts outside the CDR3, is EPEVTQTPSHQVTQMGQEVILRCVPISNHLYFYWYRQILGQKVEFLVSFYNNEISEKSEIFDDQFSVERPDGSNFTLKIRSTKLEDSAMYFCASSESRVQETQYFGPGTRLLVL.